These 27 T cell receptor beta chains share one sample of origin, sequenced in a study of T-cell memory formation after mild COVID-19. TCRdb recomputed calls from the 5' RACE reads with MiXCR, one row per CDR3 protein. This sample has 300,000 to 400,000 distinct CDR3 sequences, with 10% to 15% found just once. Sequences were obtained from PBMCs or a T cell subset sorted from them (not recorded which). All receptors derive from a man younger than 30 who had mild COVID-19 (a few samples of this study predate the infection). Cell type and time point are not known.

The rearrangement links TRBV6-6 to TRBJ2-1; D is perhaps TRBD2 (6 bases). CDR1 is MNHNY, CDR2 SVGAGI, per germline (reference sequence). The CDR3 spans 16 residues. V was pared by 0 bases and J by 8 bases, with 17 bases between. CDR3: CASSYSMAAGLDEQFF. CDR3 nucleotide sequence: TGTGCCAGCAGTTACTCGATGGCGGCGGGACTTGATGAGCAGTTCTTC.

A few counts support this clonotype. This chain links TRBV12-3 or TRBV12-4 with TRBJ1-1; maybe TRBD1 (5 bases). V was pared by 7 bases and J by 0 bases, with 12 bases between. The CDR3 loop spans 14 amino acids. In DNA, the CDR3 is TGTGCCAGCAACCTCGGAGGGGTGAACACTGAAGCTTTCTTT. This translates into CASNLGGVNTEAFF.

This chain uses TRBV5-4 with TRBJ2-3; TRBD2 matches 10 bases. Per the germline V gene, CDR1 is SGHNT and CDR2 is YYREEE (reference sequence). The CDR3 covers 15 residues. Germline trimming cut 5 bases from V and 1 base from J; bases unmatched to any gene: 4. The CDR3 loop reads CASRPGTSGTDTQYF. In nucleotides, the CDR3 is TGTGCCAGCAGACCCGGGACTAGCGGCACAGATACGCAGTATTTT.

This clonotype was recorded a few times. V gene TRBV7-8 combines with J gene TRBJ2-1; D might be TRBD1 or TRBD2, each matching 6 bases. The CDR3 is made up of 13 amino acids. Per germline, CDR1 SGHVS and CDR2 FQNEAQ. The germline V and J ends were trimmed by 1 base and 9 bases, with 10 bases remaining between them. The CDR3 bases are TGTGCCAGCAGCTTAGGGGGGGCCCCTGAGCAGTTCTTC. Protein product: CASSLGGAPEQFF.

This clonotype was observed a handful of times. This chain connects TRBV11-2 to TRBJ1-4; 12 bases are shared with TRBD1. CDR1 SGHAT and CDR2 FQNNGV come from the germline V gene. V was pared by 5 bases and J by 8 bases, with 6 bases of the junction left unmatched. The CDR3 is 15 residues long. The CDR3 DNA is TGTGCCAGCAGCCCAGGGGACAGGGGGCGAGAAAAACTGTTTTTT. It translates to CASSPGDRGREKLFF.

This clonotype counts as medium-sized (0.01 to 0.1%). The DNA for the CDR3 is TGTGCCACCAGTGATCCGTTGGGACTAGCGGGCGCAGATACGCAGTATTTT. This codes for CATSDPLGLAGADTQYF. This chain uses TRBV24-1 with TRBJ2-3; 12 bases are shared with TRBD2. The ends lost 3 bases at V and 4 bases at J; junction bases unmatched: 7. CDR3 length equals 17 residues. Germline lookup yields CDR1 KGHDR and CDR2 SFDVKD.

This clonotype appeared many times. This CDR3 reads CASSPRSPSYNEQFF. DNA of the CDR3: TGTGCCAGCAGCCCCAGGAGCCCTTCCTACAATGAGCAGTTCTTC. J is TRBJ2-1 and V is TRBV13; D is ambiguous. Deletions cut 5 bases from V and 1 base from J, with 12 bases between. Germline V gene sequence: CDR1 PRHDT, CDR2 FYEKMQ (reference sequence). The length of the CDR3 is 15 residues.

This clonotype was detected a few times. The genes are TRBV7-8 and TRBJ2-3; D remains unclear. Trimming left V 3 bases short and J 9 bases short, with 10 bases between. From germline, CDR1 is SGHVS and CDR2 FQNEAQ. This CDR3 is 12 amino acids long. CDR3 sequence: CASSFQSNTQYF. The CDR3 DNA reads TGTGCCAGCAGCTTCCAGTCGAACACGCAGTATTTT.

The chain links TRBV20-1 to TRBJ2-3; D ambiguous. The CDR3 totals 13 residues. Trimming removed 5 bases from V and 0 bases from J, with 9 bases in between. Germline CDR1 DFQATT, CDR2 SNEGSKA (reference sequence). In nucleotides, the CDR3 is TGCAGTGCTGGCGACCCCAGCACAGATACGCAGTATTTT. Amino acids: CSAGDPSTDTQYF.

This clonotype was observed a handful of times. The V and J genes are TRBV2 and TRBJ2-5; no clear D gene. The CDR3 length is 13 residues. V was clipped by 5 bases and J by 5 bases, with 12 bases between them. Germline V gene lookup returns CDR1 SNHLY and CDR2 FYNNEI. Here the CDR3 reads CASSFGGLETQYF. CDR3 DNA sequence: TGTGCCAGCAGTTTCGGTGGCTTGGAGACCCAGTACTTC.

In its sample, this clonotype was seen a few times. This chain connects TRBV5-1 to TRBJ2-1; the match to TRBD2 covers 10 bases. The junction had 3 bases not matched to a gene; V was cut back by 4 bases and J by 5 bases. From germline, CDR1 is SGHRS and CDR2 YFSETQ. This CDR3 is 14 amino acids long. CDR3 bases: TGCGCCAGCAGCAGGAGCGGGGGGGACAATGAGCAGTTCTTC. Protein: CASSRSGGDNEQFF.

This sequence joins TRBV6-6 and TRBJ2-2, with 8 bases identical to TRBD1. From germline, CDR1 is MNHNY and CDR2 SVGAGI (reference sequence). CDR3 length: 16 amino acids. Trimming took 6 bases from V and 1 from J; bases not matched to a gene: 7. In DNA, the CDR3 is TGTGCCAGCAGACTACCGGGACAGGAGAACACCGGGGAGCTGTTTTTT. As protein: CASRLPGQENTGELFF.

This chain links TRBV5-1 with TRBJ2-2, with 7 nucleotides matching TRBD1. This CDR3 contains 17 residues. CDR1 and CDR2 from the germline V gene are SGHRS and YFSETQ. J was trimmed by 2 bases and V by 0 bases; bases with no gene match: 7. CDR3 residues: CASSLALRGGNTGELFF. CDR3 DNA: TGCGCCAGCAGCTTGGCCCTCAGAGGGGGCAACACCGGGGAGCTGTTTTTT.

The CDR3, as DNA: TGTGCCAGCACCCAGGGGGGGAACATTCAGTACTTC. It translates to CASTQGGNIQYF. The chain is built from TRBV6-2 or TRBV6-3 and TRBJ2-4; D tentatively fits TRBD1 or TRBD2 (7 bases each). The CDR3 runs 12 residues. CDR1 is MNHEY, CDR2 SVGEGT, per germline. Trimming took off 7 bases at V and 7 bases at J, with 11 bases between the two ends.

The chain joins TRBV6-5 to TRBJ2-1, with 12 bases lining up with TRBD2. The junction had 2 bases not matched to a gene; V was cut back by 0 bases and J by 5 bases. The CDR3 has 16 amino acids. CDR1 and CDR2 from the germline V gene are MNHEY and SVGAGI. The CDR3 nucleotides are TGTGCCAGCAGTTACTCAAGACTAGCGGGAGACAATGAGCAGTTCTTC. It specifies CASSYSRLAGDNEQFF.

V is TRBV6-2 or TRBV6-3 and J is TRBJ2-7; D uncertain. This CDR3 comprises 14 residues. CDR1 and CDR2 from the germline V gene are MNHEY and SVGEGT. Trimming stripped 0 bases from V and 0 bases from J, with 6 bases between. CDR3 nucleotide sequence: TGTGCCAGCAGTTACTCGAGTGACTCCTACGAGCAGTACTTC. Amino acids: CASSYSSDSYEQYF.

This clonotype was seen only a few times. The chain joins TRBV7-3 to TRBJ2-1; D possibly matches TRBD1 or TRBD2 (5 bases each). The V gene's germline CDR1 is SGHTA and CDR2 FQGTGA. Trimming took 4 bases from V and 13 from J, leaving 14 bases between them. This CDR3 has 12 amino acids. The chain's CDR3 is CASSSIGGQQFF. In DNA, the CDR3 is TGTGCCAGCAGCTCCATTGGAGGACAACAGTTCTTC.

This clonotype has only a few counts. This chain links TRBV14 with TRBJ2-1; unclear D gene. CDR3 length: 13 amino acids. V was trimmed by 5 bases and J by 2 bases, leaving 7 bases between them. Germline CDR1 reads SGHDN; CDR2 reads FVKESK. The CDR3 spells CASSGFTYNEQFF. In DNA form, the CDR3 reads TGTGCCAGCAGCGGGTTTACCTACAATGAGCAGTTCTTC. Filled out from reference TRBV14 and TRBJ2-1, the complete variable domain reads EAGVTQFPSHSVIEKGQTVTLRCDPISGHDNLYWYRRVMGKEIKFLLHFVKESKQDESGMPNNRFLAERTGGTYSTLKVQPAELEDSGVYFCASSGFTYNEQFFGPGTRLTVL.

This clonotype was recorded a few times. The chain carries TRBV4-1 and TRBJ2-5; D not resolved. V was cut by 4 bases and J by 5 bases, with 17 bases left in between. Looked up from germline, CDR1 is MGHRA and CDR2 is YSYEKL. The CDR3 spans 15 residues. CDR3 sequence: CASSPADRGLETQYF. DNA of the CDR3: TGCGCCAGCAGCCCGGCGGACCGCGGTTTGGAGACCCAGTACTTC.

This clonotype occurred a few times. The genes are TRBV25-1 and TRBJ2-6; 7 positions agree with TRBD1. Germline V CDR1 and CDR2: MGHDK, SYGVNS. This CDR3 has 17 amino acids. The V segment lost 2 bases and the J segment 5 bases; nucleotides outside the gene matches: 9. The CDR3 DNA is TGTGCCAGCAGTGAAGTGGGCAGGGGGTCGAGGGCCAACGTCCTGACTTTC. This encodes CASSEVGRGSRANVLTF. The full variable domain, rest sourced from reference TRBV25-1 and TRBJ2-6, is EADIYQTPRYLVIGTGKKITLECSQTMGHDKMYWYQQDPGMELHLIHYSYGVNSTEKGDLSSESTVSRIRTEHFPLTLESARPSHTSQYLCASSEVGRGSRANVLTFGAGSRLTVL.

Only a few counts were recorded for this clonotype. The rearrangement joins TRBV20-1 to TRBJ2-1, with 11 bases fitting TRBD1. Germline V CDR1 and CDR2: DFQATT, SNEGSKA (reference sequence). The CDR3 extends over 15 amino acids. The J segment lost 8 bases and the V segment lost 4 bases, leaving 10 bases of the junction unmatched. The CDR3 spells CSATQDRGLVDEQFF. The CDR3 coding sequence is TGCAGTGCTACCCAGGACAGGGGGCTTGTCGATGAGCAGTTCTTC.

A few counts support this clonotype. This chain's CDR3 is CASSFQGGYNEQFF. The CDR3 bases are TGCGCCAGCAGCTTTCAGGGGGGGTACAATGAGCAGTTCTTC. The chain employs TRBV5-1 and TRBJ2-1; the D gene could be TRBD1 or TRBD2 (7 bases each). Germline assignment: CDR1 SGHRS and CDR2 YFSETQ. Trimming took 2 bases from V and 4 from J, leaving 10 bases between them. The CDR3 consists of 14 residues.

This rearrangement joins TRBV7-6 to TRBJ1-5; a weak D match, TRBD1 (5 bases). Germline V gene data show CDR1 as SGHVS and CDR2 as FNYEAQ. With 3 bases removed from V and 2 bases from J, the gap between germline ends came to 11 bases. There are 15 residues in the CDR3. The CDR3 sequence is CASSLRGRGNQPQHF. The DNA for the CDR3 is TGTGCCAGCAGCTTGAGGGGCCGAGGCAATCAGCCCCAGCATTTT.

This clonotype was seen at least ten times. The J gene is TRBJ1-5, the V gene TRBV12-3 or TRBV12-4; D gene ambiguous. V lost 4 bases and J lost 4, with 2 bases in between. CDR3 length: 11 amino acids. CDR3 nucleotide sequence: TGTGCCAGCAGTTATAATCAGCCCCAGCATTTT. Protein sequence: CASSYNQPQHF.

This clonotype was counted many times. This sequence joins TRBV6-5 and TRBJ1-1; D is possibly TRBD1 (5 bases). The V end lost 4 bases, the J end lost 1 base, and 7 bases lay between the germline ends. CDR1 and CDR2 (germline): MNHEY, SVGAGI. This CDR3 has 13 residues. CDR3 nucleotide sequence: TGTGCCAGCAGTTCGGGACCGAACACTGAAGCTTTCTTT. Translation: CASSSGPNTEAFF.

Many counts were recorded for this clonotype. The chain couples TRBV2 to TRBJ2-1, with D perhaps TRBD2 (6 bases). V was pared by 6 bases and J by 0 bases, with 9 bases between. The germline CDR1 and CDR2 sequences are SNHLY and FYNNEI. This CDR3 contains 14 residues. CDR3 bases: TGTGCCAGCAGAGCGGGCGACTCCTACAATGAGCAGTTCTTC. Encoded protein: CASRAGDSYNEQFF.

This CDR3 reads CAISSSPGNTIYF. CDR3 bases: TGTGCCATCAGTTCCTCCCCTGGAAACACCATATATTTT. This chain connects TRBV10-3 to TRBJ1-3, with D unresolved. V was trimmed by 5 bases and J by 2 bases, leaving 7 bases between them. The CDR3 consists of 13 residues. Germline V lookup: CDR1 ENHRY, CDR2 SYGVKD.